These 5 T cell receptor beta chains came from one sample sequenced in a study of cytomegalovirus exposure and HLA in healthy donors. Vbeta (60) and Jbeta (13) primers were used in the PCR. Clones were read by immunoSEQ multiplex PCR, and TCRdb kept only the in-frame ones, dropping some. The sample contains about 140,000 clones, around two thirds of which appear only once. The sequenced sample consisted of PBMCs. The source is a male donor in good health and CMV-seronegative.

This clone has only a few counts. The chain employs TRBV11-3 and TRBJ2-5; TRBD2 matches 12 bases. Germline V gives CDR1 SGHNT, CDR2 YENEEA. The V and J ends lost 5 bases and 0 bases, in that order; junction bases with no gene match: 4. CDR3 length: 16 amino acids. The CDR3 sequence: CASSLGLAGDQETQYF. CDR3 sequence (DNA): TGTGCCAGCAGCCTGGGACTAGCGGGTGACCAAGAGACCCAGTACTTC.

The chain's CDR3 is CARRTGRYDEQFF. Written as DNA, the CDR3 is TGTGCCAGACGGACCGGGAGGTACGATGAGCAGTTCTTC. This chain connects TRBV2 to TRBJ2-1, with 7 bases lining up with TRBD2. Trimming took 9 bases from V and 8 from J; bases not matched to a gene: 10. The germline V gene encodes CDR1 SNHLY and CDR2 FYNNEI. This CDR3 contains 13 residues.

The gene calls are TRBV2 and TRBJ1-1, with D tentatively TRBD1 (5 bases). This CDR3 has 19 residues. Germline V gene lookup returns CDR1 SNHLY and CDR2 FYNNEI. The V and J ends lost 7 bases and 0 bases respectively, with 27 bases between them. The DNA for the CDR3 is TGTGCCAGCAAGGGGATTAATTCTTGGGGGGACGGGATGAACACTGAAGCTTTCTTT. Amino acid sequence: CASKGINSWGDGMNTEAFF. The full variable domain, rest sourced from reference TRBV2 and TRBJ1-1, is EPEVTQTPSHQVTQMGQEVILRCVPISNHLYFYWYRQILGQKVEFLVSFYNNEISEKSEIFDDQFSVERPDGSNFTLKIRSTKLEDSAMYFCASKGINSWGDGMNTEAFFGQGTRLTVV.

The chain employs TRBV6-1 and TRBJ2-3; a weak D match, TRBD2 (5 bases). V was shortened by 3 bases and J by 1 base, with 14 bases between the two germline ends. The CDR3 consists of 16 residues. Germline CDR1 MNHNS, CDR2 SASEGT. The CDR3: CASSEGSFLRTDTQYF. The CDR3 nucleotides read TGTGCCAGCAGTGAGGGGAGTTTCCTCCGCACAGATACGCAGTATTTT.

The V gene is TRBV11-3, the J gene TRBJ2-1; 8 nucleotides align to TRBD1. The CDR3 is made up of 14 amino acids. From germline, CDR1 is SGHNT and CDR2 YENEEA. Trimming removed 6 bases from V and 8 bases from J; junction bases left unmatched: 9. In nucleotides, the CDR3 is TGTGCCAGCAGACCGGGACAGGAGGCAGATGAGCAGTTCTTC. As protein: CASRPGQEADEQFF.